What follows are 29 T cell receptor beta chains derived from one specimen sequenced in a study of blood T cell repertoires in COVID-19. Some clones are missing from TCRdb's copy, which holds only in-frame ones; the method was immunoSEQ multiplex PCR. The table records approximately 250,000 clones, around four fifths of them present only once. The sequencing sample was made of peripheral blood. The receptor source for this set is a woman aged 60 to 75 with active or convalescent COVID-19.

This chain links TRBV5-6 with TRBJ1-1; D uncertain. V lost 5 bases to trimming and J lost 0 bases, with 8 bases between them. CDR3 length: 13 amino acids. Germline V lookup: CDR1 SGHDT, CDR2 YYEEEE. CDR3 in amino acids: CASRWYMNTEAFF. CDR3 nucleotide sequence: TGTGCCAGCAGATGGTACATGAACACTGAAGCTTTCTTT.

V is TRBV6-1 and J is TRBJ2-1; 8 bases agree with TRBD2. The CDR3 contains 15 residues. In germline, CDR1 is MNHNS, CDR2 SASEGT. After removal of 4 bases from V and 0 bases from J, the junction contained 2 bases not matched to a gene. CDR3 bases: TGTGCCAGCAGTGGAGCGGGAGACTCCTACAATGAGCAGTTCTTC. Translated: CASSGAGDSYNEQFF.

This clone came up a few times. The chain is built from TRBV28 and TRBJ1-5; 10 bases map to TRBD1. J was trimmed by 6 bases and V by 4 bases; bases with no gene match: 6. CDR3 length: 15 residues. The V gene's germline CDR1 is MDHEN and CDR2 SYDVKM. The CDR3 region is CASSWGQGIGQPQHF. The CDR3 DNA reads TGTGCCAGCAGTTGGGGACAGGGGATAGGTCAGCCCCAGCATTTT.

The J gene is TRBJ2-7, the V gene TRBV27; 8 positions agree with TRBD2. Germline V gives CDR1 MNHEY, CDR2 SMNVEV (reference sequence). Losses at the gene ends were 6 bases for V and 2 bases for J; bases not matched to a gene: 3. The CDR3 length is 13 residues. In nucleotides, the CDR3 is TGTGCCAGCAGACAGACTAGCGCCTACGAGCAGTACGTC. Residues: CASRQTSAYEQYV.

V gene TRBV10-3 combines with J gene TRBJ1-1; tentative D call: TRBD1 (6 bases). Trimming stripped 6 bases from V and 1 base from J, with 9 bases between. Germline V lookup: CDR1 ENHRY, CDR2 SYGVKD. The CDR3 is 13 amino acids. CDR3 protein: CAIRGDTNTEAFF. CDR3 nucleotides: TGTGCCATCAGGGGGGACACGAACACTGAAGCTTTCTTT.

This clone has only a few counts. The chain uses TRBV5-5 and TRBJ1-6; no firm D call. Germline assignment: CDR1 SGHKS and CDR2 YYEKEE (reference sequence). The ends were cut back, 6 bases at V and 10 bases at J, with 20 bases in the middle. The CDR3 totals 15 residues. CDR3 sequence (DNA): TGTGCCAGCAAAAGTTGGAGCGCCGATCGGTCACCCCTCCACTTT. Protein sequence: CASKSWSADRSPLHF.

V is TRBV18 and J is TRBJ2-5; 7 bases line up with TRBD2. The CDR3 has 15 residues. With V trimmed by 6 bases and J by 3 bases, 10 bases remained unmatched. CDR1 KGHSH and CDR2 LQKENI come from the germline V gene. The DNA for the CDR3 is TGTGCCAGCTCGGCTTCCGGGACTACCAAAGAGACCCAGTACTTC. This translates into CASSASGTTKETQYF.

J is TRBJ2-2 and V is TRBV6-6; TRBD2 aligns across 10 bases. Per germline, CDR1 MNHNY and CDR2 SVGAGI (reference sequence). The CDR3 length is 14 residues. V dropped 10 bases and J dropped 1; count of bases not matched to a gene: 3. The CDR3 region has the DNA TGTGCCACCCGGACTAGCGGGAACACCGGGGAGCTGTTTTTT. Translating gives CATRTSGNTGELFF.

This clone has a single count. This chain connects TRBV19 to TRBJ1-1, with no clear D. V lost 1 base and J 4 bases, leaving 13 bases between the germline ends. Germline V lookup: CDR1 LNHDA, CDR2 SQIVND (reference sequence). CDR3 size: 15 residues. The CDR3 loop reads CASSIVARLGTEAFF. The CDR3 nucleotides read TGTGCCAGTAGTATAGTTGCGCGTCTAGGCACTGAAGCTTTCTTT.

The genes are TRBV5-1 and TRBJ2-1; the match to TRBD2 covers 14 bases. V shed 4 bases and J 7 bases; nucleotides not matched to a gene: 10. The CDR3 covers 17 residues. CDR1 is SGHRS and CDR2 is YFSETQ in the germline V gene. The CDR3 DNA reads as TGCGCCAGCAGCATCCTGGGACTAGCGGGAGCCAGGAATGAGCAGTTCTTC. It specifies CASSILGLAGARNEQFF.

The rearrangement uses TRBV29-1 and TRBJ2-3, with 7 positions matching TRBD1. The J segment lost 2 bases and the V segment lost 4 bases, leaving 18 bases of the junction unmatched. The CDR3 extends over 18 amino acids. Germline CDR1 is SQVTM and CDR2 is ANQGSEA. DNA of the CDR3: TGCAGCGTTGCCGGGACAGCACAACCATCTCTCTCCACAGATACGCAGTATTTT. It codes for CSVAGTAQPSLSTDTQYF.

The chain links TRBV6-5 to TRBJ2-1, with 7 bases aligning to TRBD1. Germline CDR1 is MNHEY and CDR2 is SVGAGI. The J segment lost 3 bases and the V segment lost 7 bases, leaving 6 bases of the junction unmatched. This CDR3 is 14 amino acids long. As DNA, the CDR3 is TGTGCCAGCAAGGGACAGACCTTCTACAATGAGCAGTTCTTC. Its translation is CASKGQTFYNEQFF.

The V and J genes are TRBV7-2 and TRBJ2-5; 7 bases map to TRBD2. V dropped 5 bases and J dropped 1; count of bases not matched to a gene: 16. The V gene's germline CDR1 is SGHTA and CDR2 FQGNSA. This CDR3 region has 18 residues. The CDR3 sequence: CASSTRLARRASQETQYF. As DNA, the CDR3 is TGTGCCAGCAGCACCAGACTAGCCAGGCGAGCGAGCCAAGAGACCCAGTACTTC.

This chain uses TRBV19 with TRBJ1-3; D gene uncertain. V shed 3 bases and J shed 0 bases, with 12 bases lying between them. This CDR3 contains 16 residues. Germline V gene data show CDR1 as LNHDA and CDR2 as SQIVND (reference sequence). The CDR3 sequence is CASSIRLGNSGNTIYF. CDR3 bases: TGTGCCAGTAGTATCCGCCTGGGCAACTCTGGAAACACCATATATTTT.

Only one count was recorded for this clone. The rearrangement joins TRBV5-6 to TRBJ2-4; no clear D. The CDR3 totals 15 residues. Looked up from germline, CDR1 is SGHDT and CDR2 is YYEEEE. Trimming left V 0 bases short and J 7 bases short, with 14 bases between. The CDR3 coding sequence is TGTGCCAGCAGCTTGGTCGAGTCCCCGGTGAACATTCAGTACTTC. It encodes CASSLVESPVNIQYF.

This sequence joins TRBV11-1 and TRBJ2-7; tentatively, D is TRBD1 (6 bases). The CDR3 has 14 amino acids. Germline-derived CDR1 and CDR2 are SGHAT and FQDESV (reference sequence). Trimming stripped 7 bases from V and 1 base from J, with 14 bases between. CDR3 DNA: TGTGCCAGCACGGCAAATGGACAGTCCTACGAGCAGTACTTC. Its protein product is CASTANGQSYEQYF. Variable domain in full (rest from reference TRBV11-1 and TRBJ2-7): EAEVAQSPRYKITEKSQAVAFWCDPISGHATLYWYRQILGQGPELLVQFQDESVVDDSQLPKDRFSAERLKGVDSTLKIQPAELGDSAMYLCASTANGQSYEQYFGPGTRLTVT.

This sequence joins TRBV7-2 and TRBJ2-1; 7 positions agree with TRBD1. V dropped 1 base and J dropped 8; count of bases not matched to a gene: 11. The CDR3 has 16 residues. Germline lookup yields CDR1 SGHTA and CDR2 FQGNSA. The CDR3 is CASSLEWSNRGDEQFF. For the CDR3, the DNA is TGTGCCAGCAGCTTAGAATGGTCGAACAGGGGCGATGAGCAGTTCTTC.

This chain uses TRBV6-6 with TRBJ2-5; no firm D call. V was shortened by 0 bases and J by 5 bases, with 4 bases between the two germline ends. Germline lookup yields CDR1 MNHNY and CDR2 SVGAGI (reference sequence). This CDR3 is built from 12 residues. Here the CDR3 reads CASSYSRETQYF. In DNA form, the CDR3 reads TGTGCCAGCAGTTACTCGAGGGAGACCCAGTACTTC.

The rearrangement links TRBV7-2 to TRBJ2-3; 10 bases line up with TRBD2. This CDR3 region has 15 residues. Trimming at V came to 4 bases and at J to 3 bases, leaving 4 bases not matched to a gene. From germline, CDR1 is SGHTA and CDR2 FQGNSA. CDR3 region: CASSSSGGATDTQYF. The DNA for the CDR3 is TGTGCCAGCAGCTCGAGCGGGGGGGCAACAGATACGCAGTATTTT.

The gene calls are TRBV27 and TRBJ1-2; D might be TRBD1 (5 bases). The CDR3 covers 13 residues. V dropped 3 bases and J dropped 6 bases, with 11 bases sitting between them. CDR1 and CDR2 from the germline V gene are MNHEY and SMNVEV (reference sequence). The CDR3 sequence is CASSFKQDNGYTF. The CDR3 coding sequence is TGTGCCAGCAGTTTTAAACAGGACAATGGCTACACCTTC.

The chain links TRBV5-1 to TRBJ2-1, with 15 bases lining up with TRBD2. Germline CDR1 is SGHRS and CDR2 is YFSETQ. V trimming: 2 bases; J trimming: 8 bases; junction bases outside the gene matches: 2. The CDR3 has 15 amino acids. CDR3 sequence: CASSFRTSGRDEQFF. The CDR3 nucleotides read TGCGCCAGCAGCTTTCGGACTAGCGGGAGGGATGAGCAGTTCTTC.

This rearrangement joins TRBV27 to TRBJ2-3, with 14 bases identical to TRBD2. Germline V gene data show CDR1 as MNHEY and CDR2 as SMNVEV (reference sequence). The trim removed 5 bases at V and 3 bases at J, leaving 10 bases unmatched. The CDR3 extends over 18 amino acids. As DNA, the CDR3 is TGTGCCAGCAGTGTTCAGAGACTAGCGGGAGGGGGGACAGATACGCAGTATTTT. Translation: CASSVQRLAGGGTDTQYF.

This chain connects TRBV3-1 (or the pseudogene TRBV3-2) to TRBJ2-1; TRBD1 agrees at 11 bases. V was pared by 3 bases and J by 9 bases, with 19 bases of the junction left unmatched. There are 19 residues in the CDR3. CDR1 and CDR2 from the germline V gene are LGHDT and YNNKEL (reference sequence). DNA of the CDR3: TGTGCCAGCAGCCACCGGACAGGGGGCGCGGAGGAGAAAGGCGGTGAGCAGTTCTTC. This sequence encodes CASSHRTGGAEEKGGEQFF.

The chain is built from TRBV6-1 and TRBJ1-6, with TRBD1 identical over 9 bases. V was pared by 1 base and J by 10 bases, with 2 bases of the junction left unmatched. The CDR3 is made up of 14 amino acids. Germline V lookup: CDR1 MNHNS, CDR2 SASEGT. CDR3 loop: CASSEGTGVSPLHF. In DNA form, the CDR3 reads TGTGCCAGCAGTGAAGGGACAGGGGTATCACCCCTCCACTTT.

This clone occurred once. This chain joins TRBV18 and TRBJ1-3, with TRBD1 as a possible D gene (5 bases). Germline-derived CDR1 and CDR2 are KGHSH and LQKENI. The CDR3 is 14 residues long. V lost 1 base and J lost 11, with 15 bases in between. The CDR3 is CASSPRGREGAIYF. The CDR3 bases are TGTGCCAGCTCACCACGAGGCAGGGAAGGCGCCATATATTTT.

A remark on this clone: At one boundary the junction diverges from the germline segment, which might be a read error. The chain links TRBV7-7 to TRBJ2-5; 7 nucleotides align to TRBD1. CDR1 and CDR2 from the germline V gene are SSHAT and FNYEAQ (reference sequence). CDR3 length: 15 amino acids. CDR3 DNA: TGTGCTAGCAGCTTAGCGATGACAGGGCAAGAGACCCAGTACTTC. This sequence encodes CASSLAMTGQETQYF.

The J gene is TRBJ2-1, the V gene TRBV25-1, with 9 bases matching TRBD1. Germline loops: CDR1 MGHDK, CDR2 SYGVNS. This CDR3 contains 13 residues. V trimming: 8 bases; J trimming: 9 bases; junction bases outside the gene matches: 8. CDR3 in DNA: TGTGCCAGCCGGGACAGGGAGTTGGGTGAGCAGTTCTTC. This encodes CASRDRELGEQFF.

This clone appeared a single time. CDR3 coding DNA: TGTGCCAGCAGTATGCAGGTCCCCACCGGGGAGCTGTTTTTT. It codes for CASSMQVPTGELFF. The genes are TRBV2 and TRBJ2-2; no definite D call. Trimming pared 5 bases from V and 4 bases from J, leaving 11 bases between. Germline lookup yields CDR1 SNHLY and CDR2 FYNNEI. This CDR3 contains 14 residues.

The chain links TRBV15 to TRBJ2-1; perhaps TRBD2 as D (6 bases). This CDR3 has 18 amino acids. Trimming pared 3 bases from V and 2 bases from J, leaving 20 bases between. Germline loops: CDR1 LNHNV, CDR2 YYDKDF (reference sequence). The CDR3 is CATSRTTSLADPYNEQFF. CDR3 nucleotides: TGTGCCACCAGCAGGACCACTAGTTTAGCGGACCCCTACAATGAGCAGTTCTTC.